The TCR beta chain under discussion was sequenced for a study of blood T cell repertoires in COVID-19. The CDR3 runs 17 residues. V lost 5 bases to trimming and J lost 0 bases; unmatched junction nucleotides: 7. The V gene's germline CDR1 is SEHNR and CDR2 FQNEAQ (reference sequence). Sequencing was performed with immunoSEQ multiplex PCR; in TCRdb, only in-frame clones are kept and a portion is missing. The sample consists of about 110,000 clones, approximately 92% of them appearing once. This TCR derives from a woman of 80 years or more with acute or convalescent COVID-19. The chain recombines TRBV7-9 with TRBJ2-3; TRBD2 agrees at 11 bases. Sequenced: peripheral blood. The CDR3 DNA follows: TGTGCCAGCAGCCTGACTAGCGGGGCTTCTAGCACAGATACGCAGTATTTT. Translating gives CASSLTSGASSTDTQYF.